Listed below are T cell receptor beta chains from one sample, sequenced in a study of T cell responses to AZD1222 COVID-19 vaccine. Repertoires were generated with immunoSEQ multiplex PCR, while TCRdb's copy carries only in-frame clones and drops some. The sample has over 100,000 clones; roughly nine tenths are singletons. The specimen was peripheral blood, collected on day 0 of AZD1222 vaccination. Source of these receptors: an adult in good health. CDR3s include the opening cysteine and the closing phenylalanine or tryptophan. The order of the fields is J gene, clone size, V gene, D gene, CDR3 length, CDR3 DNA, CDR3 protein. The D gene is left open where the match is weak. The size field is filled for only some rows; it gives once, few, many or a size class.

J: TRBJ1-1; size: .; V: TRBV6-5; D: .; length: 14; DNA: TGTGCCAGCAGCGGACCCGGGGGTGGCACTGAAGCTTTCTTT; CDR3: CASSGPGGGTEAFF
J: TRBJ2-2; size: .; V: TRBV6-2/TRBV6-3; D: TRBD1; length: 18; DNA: TGTGCCAGCAGTGCCCACCGGACAGGGTTTTGGAACACCGGGGAGCTGTTTTTT; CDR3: CASSAHRTGFWNTGELFF
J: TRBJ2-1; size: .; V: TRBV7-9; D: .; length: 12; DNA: TGTGCCAGCAGCTCGCTTTTTAATGAGCAGTTCTTC; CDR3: CASSSLFNEQFF
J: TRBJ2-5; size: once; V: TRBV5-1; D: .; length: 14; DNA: TGCGCCAGCAGCCTCGGGACCCAACAAGATACCCAGTACTTC; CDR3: CASSLGTQQDTQYF
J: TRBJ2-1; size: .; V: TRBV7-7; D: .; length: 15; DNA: TGTGCTAGCAGTCGCGAGGCGAGCTCCTACAATGAGCAGTTCTTC; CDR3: CASSREASSYNEQFF
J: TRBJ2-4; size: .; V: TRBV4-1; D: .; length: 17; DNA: TGCGCCAGCAGCCAAAGTAAACAGGAGCTAGCCAAAAACATTCAGTACTTC; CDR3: CASSQSKQELAKNIQYF
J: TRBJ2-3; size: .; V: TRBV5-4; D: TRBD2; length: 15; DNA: TGTGCCAGCAGCCCCTCTAGCGGGAGTACAGATACGCAGTATTTT; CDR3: CASSPSSGSTDTQYF
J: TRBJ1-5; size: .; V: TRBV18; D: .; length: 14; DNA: TGTGCCAGCTCACCCGAGCGGGGTATTCAGCCCCAGCATTTT; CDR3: CASSPERGIQPQHF
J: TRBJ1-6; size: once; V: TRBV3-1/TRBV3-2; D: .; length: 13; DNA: TGTGCCAGCAGCCCGAGAGGGGGATCACCCCTCCACTTT; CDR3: CASSPRGGSPLHF
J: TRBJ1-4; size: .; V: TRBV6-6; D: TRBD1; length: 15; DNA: TGTGCCAGCAGTTACTCGTTCTCAGGGGGTGAAAAACTGTTTTTT; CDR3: CASSYSFSGGEKLFF
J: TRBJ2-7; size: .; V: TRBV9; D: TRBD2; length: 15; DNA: TGTGCCAGCAGCGTAGGCGTAGCGGGGCCCTACGAGCAGTACTTC; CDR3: CASSVGVAGPYEQYF
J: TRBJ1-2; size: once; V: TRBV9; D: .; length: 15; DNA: TGTGCCAGCAGCGTAGCGGGTAAAGGGTGGGGTGGCTACACCTTC; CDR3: CASSVAGKGWGGYTF
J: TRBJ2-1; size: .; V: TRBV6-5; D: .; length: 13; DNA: TGTGCCAGCAGATTACCGGAGGGCGATGAGCAGTTCTTC; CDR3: CASRLPEGDEQFF
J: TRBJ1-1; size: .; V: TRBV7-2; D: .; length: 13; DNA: TGTGCCAGCAGCTACCGACAGCAGGCTGAAGCTTTCTTT; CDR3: CASSYRQQAEAFF
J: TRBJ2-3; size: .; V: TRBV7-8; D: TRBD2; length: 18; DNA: TGTGCCAGCAGCTATGAGCCCACTAGCGGGATTAGCACAGATACGCAGTATTTT; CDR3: CASSYEPTSGISTDTQYF
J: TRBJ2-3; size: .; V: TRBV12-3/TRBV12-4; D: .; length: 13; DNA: TGTGCCAGCAGTTTTTTGGCGGGAGATACGCAGTATTTT; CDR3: CASSFLAGDTQYF
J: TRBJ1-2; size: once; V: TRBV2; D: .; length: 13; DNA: TGTGCCAGCAGGGCAGTCAGGGTCAATGGCTACACCTTC; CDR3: CASRAVRVNGYTF
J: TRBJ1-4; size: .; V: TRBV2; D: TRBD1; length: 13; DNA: TGTGCCAGCAGGGGGACAGGGGTAGAAAAACTGTTTTTT; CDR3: CASRGTGVEKLFF
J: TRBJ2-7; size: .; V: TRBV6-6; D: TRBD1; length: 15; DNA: TGTGCCAGCAAATTCTCCGGGACAGGGGGTGGCGAGCAGTACTTC; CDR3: CASKFSGTGGGEQYF
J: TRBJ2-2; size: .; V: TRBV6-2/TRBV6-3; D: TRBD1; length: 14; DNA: TGTGCCAGCAGTCGGACAGGGGGGACCGGGGAGCTGTTTTTT; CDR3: CASSRTGGTGELFF
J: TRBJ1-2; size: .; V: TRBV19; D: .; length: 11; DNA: TGTGCCAGTAGGAGGGGCTATGGCTACACCTTC; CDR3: CASRRGYGYTF
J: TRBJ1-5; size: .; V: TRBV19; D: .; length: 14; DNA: TGTGCCAGTAGACTGAGGGGGGGAGACAAGCCCCAGCATTTT; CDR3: CASRLRGGDKPQHF
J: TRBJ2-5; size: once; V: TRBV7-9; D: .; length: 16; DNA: TGTGCCAGCAGCTTCTACACTTCGTGGTACCAAGAGACCCAGTACTTC; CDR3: CASSFYTSWYQETQYF
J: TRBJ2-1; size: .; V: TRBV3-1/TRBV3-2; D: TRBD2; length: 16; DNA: TGTGCCAGCAGCTCCCAACTAGCGGGGCGAAACCGAGGGCAGTTCTTC; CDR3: CASSSQLAGRNRGQFF
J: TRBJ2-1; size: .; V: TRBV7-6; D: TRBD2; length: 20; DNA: TGTGCCAGCAGCTTAACCCAACCGGGACTAGCGGGACCTACCTACAATGAGCAGTTCTTC; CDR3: CASSLTQPGLAGPTYNEQFF
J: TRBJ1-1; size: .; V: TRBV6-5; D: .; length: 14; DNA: TGTGCCAGCAGTTACTCTGGTCTTGGCACTGAAGCTTTCTTT; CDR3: CASSYSGLGTEAFF
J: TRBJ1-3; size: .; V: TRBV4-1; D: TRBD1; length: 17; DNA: TGCGCCAGCAGCCAAGATCCCCAGGGGGCCTCTGGAAACACCATATATTTT; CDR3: CASSQDPQGASGNTIYF
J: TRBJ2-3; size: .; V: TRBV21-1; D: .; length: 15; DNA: TGTGCCAGCGCCGCCCTTGGGGTAGTAGCAGATACGCAGTATTTT; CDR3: CASAALGVVADTQYF
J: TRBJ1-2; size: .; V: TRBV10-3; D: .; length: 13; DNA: TGTGCCATCAGTGAGTCATCAGCTCGTGGCTACACCTTC; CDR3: CAISESSARGYTF
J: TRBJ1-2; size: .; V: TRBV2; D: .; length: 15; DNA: TGTGCCAGCAGTGAAGATAAGGCGTCTAACTATGGCTACACCTTC; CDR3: CASSEDKASNYGYTF
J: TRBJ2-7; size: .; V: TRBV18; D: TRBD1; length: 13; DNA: TGTGCCACCGGGACAGGGGGGACCTACGAGCAGTACTTC; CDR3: CATGTGGTYEQYF
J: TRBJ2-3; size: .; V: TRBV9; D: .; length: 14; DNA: TGTGCCAGCAGCGCCCGACAAGACACAGATACGCAGTATTTT; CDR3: CASSARQDTDTQYF
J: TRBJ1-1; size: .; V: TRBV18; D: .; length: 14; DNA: TGTGCCAGCTCACCAACAGCCCTGAACACTGAAGCTTTCTTT; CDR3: CASSPTALNTEAFF
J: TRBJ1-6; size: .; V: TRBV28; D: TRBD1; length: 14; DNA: TGTGCCAGCACCCTGACAGGGGGGAATTCACCCCTCCACTTT; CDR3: CASTLTGGNSPLHF
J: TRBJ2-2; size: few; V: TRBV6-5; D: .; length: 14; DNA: TGTGCCAGCAAGCGGCAGGGGTCACCGGGGGAGCTGTTTTTT; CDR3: CASKRQGSPGELFF
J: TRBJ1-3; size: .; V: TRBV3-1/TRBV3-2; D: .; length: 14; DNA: TGTGCCAGCAGTTATCAATTTTCAGGAAACACCATATATTTT; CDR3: CASSYQFSGNTIYF
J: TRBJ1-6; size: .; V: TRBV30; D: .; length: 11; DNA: TGTGCCTGGAGTGAAGGTGGACCCCTCCACTTT; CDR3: CAWSEGGPLHF
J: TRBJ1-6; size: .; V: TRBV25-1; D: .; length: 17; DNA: TGTGCCAGCAGTCCCCCCGGCCCGAGCTCCTATAATTCACCCCTCCACTTT; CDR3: CASSPPGPSSYNSPLHF
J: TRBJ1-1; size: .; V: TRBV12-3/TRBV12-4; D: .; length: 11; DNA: TGTGCCAGCAGTAGGAGTGTCGAAGCTTTCTTT; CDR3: CASSRSVEAFF
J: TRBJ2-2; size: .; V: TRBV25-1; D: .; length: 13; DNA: .; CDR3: CASSEFGNGELFF
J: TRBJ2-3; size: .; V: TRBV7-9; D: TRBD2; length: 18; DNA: TGTGCCAGCAGCTCCAAATCTACTAGCGGGGGGGCAGGAGATACGCAGTATTTT; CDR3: CASSSKSTSGGAGDTQYF
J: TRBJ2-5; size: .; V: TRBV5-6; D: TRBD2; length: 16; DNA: TGTGCCAGCAGCTTACTAGCGGGGGCTACGGGGGAGACCCAGTACTTC; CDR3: CASSLLAGATGETQYF
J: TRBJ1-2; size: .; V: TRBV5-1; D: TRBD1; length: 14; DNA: TGCGCCAGCAGCTCGGGACAGGTCAACGATGGCTACACCTTC; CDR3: CASSSGQVNDGYTF
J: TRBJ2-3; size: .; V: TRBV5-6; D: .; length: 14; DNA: TGTGCCAGCAGCTTGTACGGACCCACAGATACGCAGTATTTT; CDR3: CASSLYGPTDTQYF
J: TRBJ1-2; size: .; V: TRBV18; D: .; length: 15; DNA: TGTGCCAGCTCACCAGCGGGGGGCGAGGACTATGGCTACACCTTC; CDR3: CASSPAGGEDYGYTF
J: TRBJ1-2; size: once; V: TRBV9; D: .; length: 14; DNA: TGTGCCAGCAGCGTAGAAGGGGCAGGGGTCGGCTACACCTTC; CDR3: CASSVEGAGVGYTF
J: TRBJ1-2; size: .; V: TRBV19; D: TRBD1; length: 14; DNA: TGTGCCAGTAGTATACAGGGGGCTGGCTATGGCTACACCTTC; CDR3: CASSIQGAGYGYTF
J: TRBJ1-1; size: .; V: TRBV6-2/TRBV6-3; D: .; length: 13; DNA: TGTGCCAGCAGCTTGCGTCGGAACACTGAAGCTTTCTTT; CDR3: CASSLRRNTEAFF
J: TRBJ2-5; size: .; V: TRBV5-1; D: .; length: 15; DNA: TGCGCCAGCAGCTTGATGGGGAGTCCTGAGGAGACCCAGTACTTC; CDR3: CASSLMGSPEETQYF
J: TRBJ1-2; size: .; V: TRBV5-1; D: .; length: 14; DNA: TGCGCCAGCAGCTTAAATACAGGGTTAGGTGGCTACACCTTC; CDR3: CASSLNTGLGGYTF
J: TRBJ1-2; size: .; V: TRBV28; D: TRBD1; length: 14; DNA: TGTGCCAGCAGTTCCTGGACAGGGGTGGATGGCTACACCTTC; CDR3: CASSSWTGVDGYTF
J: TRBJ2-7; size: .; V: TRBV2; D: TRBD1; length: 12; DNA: TGTGCCAGTAGGGACAGGGGGTACGAGCAGTACTTC; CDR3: CASRDRGYEQYF
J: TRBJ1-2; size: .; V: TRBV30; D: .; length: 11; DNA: TGTGCCTGCACCGCGGGGTTAGGCTACACCTTC; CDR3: CACTAGLGYTF
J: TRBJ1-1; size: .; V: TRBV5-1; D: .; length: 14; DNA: TGCGCCAGCAGTCTTTACCTGACCACTGCAGAAGCTTTCTTT; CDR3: CASSLYLTTAEAFF
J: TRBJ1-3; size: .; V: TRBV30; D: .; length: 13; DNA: TGTGCCTGGAGTGTACGGGGAGGAAACACCATATATTTT; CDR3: CAWSVRGGNTIYF